One and the same sample provided the 20 T cell receptor beta chains below, sequenced in a study of T cell responses to AZD1222 COVID-19 vaccine. The table came from immunoSEQ multiplex PCR; TCRdb's copy has only in-frame clones and leaves some out. The data hold some 100,000 clones, with 70% to 90% observed a single time. The sequencing used peripheral blood, collected on day 0 of AZD1222 vaccination. The source is an adult in good health.

This clone was observed a single time. The V and J genes are TRBV7-2 and TRBJ1-6; 8 bases line up with TRBD1. CDR1 is SGHTA and CDR2 is FQGNSA in the germline V gene. This CDR3 region has 14 residues. V lost 6 bases, J lost 4 bases, and 2 bases stayed unmatched. The CDR3 spells CASSRDRYNSPLHF. DNA for the CDR3: TGTGCCAGCAGTCGGGACAGGTATAATTCACCCCTCCACTTT.

The genes are TRBV5-1 and TRBJ2-5; weak D call: TRBD2 (5 bases). Germline loops: CDR1 SGHRS, CDR2 YFSETQ. Trimming removed 4 bases from V and 3 bases from J, with 10 bases in between. The CDR3 has 13 amino acids. In DNA, the CDR3 is TGCGCCAGCAGCCCAAGCGGAGAAGAGACCCAGTACTTC. Amino acid sequence: CASSPSGEETQYF.

The rearrangement uses TRBV15 and TRBJ2-7, with 10 positions matching TRBD1. This CDR3 has 20 amino acids. Trimming cost V 0 bases and J 7 bases; bases outside gene matches: 21. Germline V gene sequence: CDR1 LNHNV, CDR2 YYDKDF (reference sequence). DNA for the CDR3: TGTGCCACCAGCAGAGATTTCAAGACAGGGGGCTATTTATTTCTTGAAGAGCAGTACGTC. Protein sequence: CATSRDFKTGGYLFLEEQYV.

The V and J genes are TRBV25-1 and TRBJ2-6; TRBD1 aligns across 9 bases. The CDR3 length is 16 residues. Germline assignment: CDR1 MGHDK and CDR2 SYGVNS. The J segment lost 2 bases and the V segment lost 3 bases, leaving 2 bases of the junction unmatched. CDR3 sequence reads: CASSDTGGTGANVLTF. CDR3 nucleotide sequence: TGTGCCAGCAGTGACACAGGGGGCACTGGGGCCAACGTCCTGACTTTC.

This clone was recorded once. V gene TRBV24-1 combines with J gene TRBJ1-5, with TRBD1 matching over 12 bases. With 4 bases clipped from V and 1 base from J, the junction kept 4 bases outside the gene matches. The CDR3 length is 17 residues. Germline CDR1 is KGHDR and CDR2 is SFDVKD. CDR3 coding DNA: TGTGCCACCAGTGACCCGGGACAGGGGGCGAGCAATCAGCCCCAGCATTTT. It codes for CATSDPGQGASNQPQHF.

V gene TRBV4-2 combines with J gene TRBJ2-1; the D gene is possibly TRBD2 (7 bases). This CDR3 is 15 amino acids long. Germline loops: CDR1 LGHNA, CDR2 YNFKEQ. V was shortened by 5 bases and J by 7 bases, with 18 bases between the two germline ends. CDR3 bases: TGTGCCAGCAGCAGAAGACTAGGGGGGGTGAATGAGCAGTTCTTC. This translates into CASSRRLGGVNEQFF.

The V gene is TRBV5-1, the J gene TRBJ2-1; D not certain. The CDR3 runs to 15 residues. Trimming took 0 bases from V and 0 from J, leaving 7 bases between them. Per the germline V gene, CDR1 is SGHRS and CDR2 is YFSETQ. CDR3 coding DNA: TGCGCCAGCAGCTTGGAGGGAAGCTCCTACAATGAGCAGTTCTTC. Encoded protein: CASSLEGSSYNEQFF.

The V call is TRBV30, the J call TRBJ1-1, with D possibly being TRBD1 (6 bases). The CDR3 runs 17 residues. The germline V and J ends were trimmed by 0 bases and 3 bases, with 20 bases remaining between them. Germline lookup yields CDR1 GTSNPN and CDR2 SVGIG (reference sequence). In DNA, the CDR3 is TGTGCCTGGAGTGTTGTATGGGGGGCCGGGGGATACACTGAAGCTTTCTTT. Protein product: CAWSVVWGAGGYTEAFF.

The rearrangement links TRBV7-9 to TRBJ1-4; tentative D call: TRBD1 (5 bases). Germline lookup yields CDR1 SEHNR and CDR2 FQNEAQ (reference sequence). This CDR3 is built from 13 residues. Between the trimmed V and J ends, which lost 5 bases and 4 bases, there was a span of 8 bases. The CDR3 DNA reads as TGTGCCAGCAGCCGGGACGGTAATGAAAAACTGTTTTTT. Translated, it gives CASSRDGNEKLFF.

The V call is TRBV18, the J call TRBJ2-1; 8 bases match TRBD1. This CDR3 has 16 residues. V shed 2 bases, J shed 7 bases, and the junction held 10 bases outside the gene matches. Germline assignment: CDR1 KGHSH and CDR2 LQKENI. CDR3 residues: CASSPVRTGNTNEQFF. In DNA, the CDR3 is TGTGCCAGCTCACCAGTGAGGACAGGGAATACGAATGAGCAGTTCTTC.

The chain has TRBV3-1 (or the pseudogene TRBV3-2) and TRBJ2-5, with D unclear. V lost 5 bases and J lost 5, with 18 bases in between. The CDR3 consists of 15 residues. Germline V gene lookup returns CDR1 LGHDT and CDR2 YNNKEL (reference sequence). The CDR3 loop reads CASSGDIPFSETQYF. The CDR3 nucleotides read TGTGCCAGCAGCGGAGATATTCCTTTCTCTGAGACCCAGTACTTC.

This clone was seen a handful of times. V and J are TRBV11-3 and TRBJ2-1; maybe TRBD2 (6 bases). The CDR3 length is 14 residues. The germline V and J ends were trimmed by 5 bases and 2 bases, with 10 bases remaining between them. Germline V gives CDR1 SGHNT, CDR2 YENEEA. The CDR3 DNA sequence: TGTGCCAGCAGCCCCCGGGAGACCTACAATGAGCAGTTCTTC. This gives the protein CASSPRETYNEQFF. Drawing the rest from reference TRBV11-3 and TRBJ2-1, the complete variable domain is EAGVVQSPRYKIIEKKQPVAFWCNPISGHNTLYWYLQNLGQGPELLIRYENEEAVDDSQLPKDRFSAERLKGVDSTLKIQPAELGDSAVYLCASSPRETYNEQFFGPGTRLTVL.

The chain combines TRBV29-1 with TRBJ2-1; D gene uncertain. Germline CDR1 reads SQVTM; CDR2 reads ANQGSEA. CDR3 length: 11 amino acids. The ends were cut back, 7 bases at V and 8 bases at J, with 12 bases in the middle. For the CDR3, the DNA is TGCAGCGCCGACGAAGGCTATGAGCAGTTCTTC. Its translation: CSADEGYEQFF.

The CDR3 coding sequence is TGTGCCAGTAGTAAGCGAGTCGAGATCCTAGCGAACTCCTACGAGCAGTACTTC. This sequence encodes CASSKRVEILANSYEQYF. This chain uses TRBV19 with TRBJ2-7; perhaps TRBD2 as D (6 bases). Trimming took off 4 bases at V and 0 bases at J, with 22 bases between the two ends. Germline CDR1 is LNHDA and CDR2 is SQIVND (reference sequence). The CDR3 covers 18 residues. The complete variable domain, with remaining parts taken from reference TRBV19 and TRBJ2-7, reads DGGITQSPKYLFRKEGQNVTLSCEQNLNHDAMYWYRQDPGQGLRLIYYSQIVNDFQKGDIAEGYSVSREKKESFPLTVTSAQKNPTAFYLCASSKRVEILANSYEQYFGPGTRLTVT.

The genes are TRBV2 and TRBJ2-3; 7 bases are shared with TRBD2. The germline V gene has CDR1 SNHLY and CDR2 FYNNEI. The CDR3 is 14 amino acids. The V segment lost 2 bases and the J segment 4 bases; nucleotides outside the gene matches: 3. CDR3: CASSERTRADTQYF. CDR3 in DNA: TGTGCCAGCAGTGAACGGACTAGGGCAGATACGCAGTATTTT.

The chain has TRBV7-6 and TRBJ2-2; 11 bases fit TRBD2. In germline, CDR1 is SGHVS, CDR2 FNYEAQ. This CDR3 region has 16 residues. V trimming: 3 bases; J trimming: 8 bases; junction bases outside the gene matches: 8. The CDR3 nucleotides read TGTGCCAGCAGCTTCTCACCTAGCGGGGGGCCGGGGGAGCTGTTTTTT. This encodes CASSFSPSGGPGELFF.

The J gene is TRBJ1-6, the V gene TRBV11-2; no definite D call. The CDR3 is made up of 12 amino acids. Per the germline V gene, CDR1 is SGHAT and CDR2 is FQNNGV. Trimming cost V 5 bases and J 7 bases, with 6 bases left between them. CDR3 sequence (DNA): TGTGCCAGCAGCCGGGTGAATTCACCCCTCCACTTT. This sequence encodes CASSRVNSPLHF.

Concerning this clone: Other DNA sequences in the same sample also yield this CDR3. The chain carries TRBV6-5 and TRBJ1-1; 9 bases are a match to TRBD1. This CDR3 is built from 14 residues. V shed 6 bases and J 7 bases; nucleotides not matched to a gene: 9. The germline V gene encodes CDR1 MNHEY and CDR2 SVGAGI. In DNA form, the CDR3 reads TGTGCCAGCAGGCTGATCGGACAGGGGAGTGAAGCTTTCTTT. It encodes CASRLIGQGSEAFF.

The V gene is TRBV6-5, the J gene TRBJ2-1; 11 bases agree with TRBD2. V lost 5 bases and J lost 6; bases outside the gene matches: 6. This CDR3 spans 15 amino acids. The V gene's germline CDR1 is MNHEY and CDR2 SVGAGI. CDR3 DNA sequence: TGTGCCAGCAGTCGTAGCGGGGGGGCCCTCAATGAGCAGTTCTTC. This encodes CASSRSGGALNEQFF.

V gene TRBV5-4 combines with J gene TRBJ2-2; 9 nucleotides align to TRBD1. The CDR3 is 14 residues long. V lost 4 bases, J lost 5 bases, and 3 bases stayed unmatched. The V gene's germline CDR1 is SGHNT and CDR2 YYREEE (reference sequence). CDR3 amino acids: CASSHRGPTGELFF. DNA for the CDR3: TGTGCCAGCAGCCACAGGGGGCCGACCGGGGAGCTGTTTTTT.